This TCR beta chain came from a study of metastatic and nonmetastatic thyroid tumors. This CDR3 is 16 amino acids long. V was shortened by 3 bases and J by 1 base, with 13 bases between the two germline ends. Germline CDR1 is MNHEY and CDR2 is SMNVEV (reference sequence). This clone has just a few counts. This could be a read error, since a much larger clone is one nucleotide away. Until they underwent thyroid surgery, no patient had received any treatment. Through MiXCR, TCRdb re-clonotyped the PCR reads. The table has more than 20,000 clones, 20% to 30% seen once. Sequenced input: tumor tissue. The sequence was obtained from a male donor with papillary thyroid cancer or a benign thyroid nodule (not recorded which). Some clones in this sample may be carry-over from other donors' samples. The rearrangement links TRBV27 to TRBJ2-4; a possible D gene is TRBD1 (6 bases). CDR3 bases: TGTGCCAGCAGTTTCCCCACAGGGCAGGCCAAAAACATTCAGTACTTC. The encoded protein is CASSFPTGQAKNIQYF.